The T cell receptor beta chain described here comes from a study of CD8 T cells in ankylosing spondylitis. The CDR3 sequence is 12 residues long. CDR1 is SGHVT and CDR2 is SQSDAQ in the germline V gene. The V end lost 2 bases, the J end lost 6 bases, and 8 bases lay between the germline ends. In TCRdb, the 5' RACE reads were re-called with MiXCR into one record per CDR3 protein. Among about 250,000 distinct CDR3 sequences listed, under 8.5% were seen once. This clonotype appeared a few times. Its specificity is not known. Study results and limitations: Enrichment of disease-linked clones was reportedly significant in matched ankylosing spondylitis synovial fluid. Disease-linked clones displayed a CD8+ phenotype and appeared relatively rarely in peripheral blood. A motif in TCR beta, a set of eight highly homologous variants, appeared characteristic of ankylosing spondylitis blood.

The sequenced material came from blood, either unsorted or a sorted T cell fraction (not recorded which). The receptor was isolated from a female donor with ankylosing spondylitis or in good health (not recorded which). This rearrangement joins TRBV7-4 to TRBJ2-7; D is unclear. CDR3 bases: TGTGCCAGCAGCTTAAGGGCCAGCGAGCAGTACTTC. Translating gives CASSLRASEQYF.